The subject of this entry is one TCR beta chain. This record comes from a study of technical replicates of blood from a handful of donors. Germline values: CDR1 SEHNR, CDR2 FQNEAQ (reference sequence). The CDR3 runs to 14 residues. The germline V and J ends were trimmed by 1 base and 2 bases, with 8 bases remaining between them. The data were produced by immunoSEQ multiplex PCR, yet TCRdb's version contains in-frame clones alone and is incomplete. Of tens of thousands of clones listed, about 96% are singletons. The sequenced sample consisted of T cells isolated from PBMCs. This chain joins TRBV7-9 and TRBJ2-5, with no clear D. The clonotype comes from a human donor in good health. CDR3 nucleotide sequence: TGTGCCAGCAGCTTAGAGTCGGTACAAGAGACCCAGTACTTC. It is translated as CASSLESVQETQYF.